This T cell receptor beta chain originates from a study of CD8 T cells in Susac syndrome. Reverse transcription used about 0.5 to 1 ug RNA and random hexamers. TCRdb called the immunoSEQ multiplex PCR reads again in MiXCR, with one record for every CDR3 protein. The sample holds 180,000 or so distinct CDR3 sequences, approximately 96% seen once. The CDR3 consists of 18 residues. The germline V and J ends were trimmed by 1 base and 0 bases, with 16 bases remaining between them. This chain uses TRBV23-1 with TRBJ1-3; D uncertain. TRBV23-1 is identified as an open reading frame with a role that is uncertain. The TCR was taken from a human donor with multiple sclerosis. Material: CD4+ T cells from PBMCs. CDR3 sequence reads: CASSQFTDPISSGNTIYF. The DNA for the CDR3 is TGCGCCAGCAGTCAATTCACGGACCCAATTAGCTCTGGAAACACCATATATTTT.